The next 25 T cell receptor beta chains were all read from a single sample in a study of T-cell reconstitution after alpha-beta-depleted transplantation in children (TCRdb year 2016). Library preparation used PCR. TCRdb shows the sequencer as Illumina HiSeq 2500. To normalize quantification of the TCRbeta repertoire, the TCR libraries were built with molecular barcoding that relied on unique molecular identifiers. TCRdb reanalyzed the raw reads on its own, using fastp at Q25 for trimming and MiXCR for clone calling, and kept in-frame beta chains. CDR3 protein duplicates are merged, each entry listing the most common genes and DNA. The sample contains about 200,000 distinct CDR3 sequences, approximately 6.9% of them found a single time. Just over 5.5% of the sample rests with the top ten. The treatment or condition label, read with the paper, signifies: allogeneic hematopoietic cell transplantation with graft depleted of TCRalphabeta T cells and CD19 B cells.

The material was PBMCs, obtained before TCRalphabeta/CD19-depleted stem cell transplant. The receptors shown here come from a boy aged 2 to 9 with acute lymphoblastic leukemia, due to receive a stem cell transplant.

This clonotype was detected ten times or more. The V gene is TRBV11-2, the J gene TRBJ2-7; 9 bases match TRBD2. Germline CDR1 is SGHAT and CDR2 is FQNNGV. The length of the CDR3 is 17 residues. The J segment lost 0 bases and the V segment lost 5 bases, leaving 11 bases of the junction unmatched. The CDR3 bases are TGTGCCAGCAGCCTGAGTCTAGCGGGGAGGAGCTCCTACGAGCAGTACTTC. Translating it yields CASSLSLAGRSSYEQYF.

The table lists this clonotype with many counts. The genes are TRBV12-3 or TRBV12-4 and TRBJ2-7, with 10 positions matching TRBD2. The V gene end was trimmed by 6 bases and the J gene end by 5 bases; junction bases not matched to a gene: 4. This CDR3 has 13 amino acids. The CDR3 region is CASRSGGADEQYF. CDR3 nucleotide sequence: TGTGCCAGCAGAAGCGGGGGGGCAGACGAGCAGTACTTC.

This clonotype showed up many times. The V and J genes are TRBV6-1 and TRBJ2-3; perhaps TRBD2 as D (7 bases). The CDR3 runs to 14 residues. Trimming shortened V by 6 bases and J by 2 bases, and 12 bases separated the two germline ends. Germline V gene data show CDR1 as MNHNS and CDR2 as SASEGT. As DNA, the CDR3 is TGTGCCAGCAGACAGGGACTAAACACAGATACGCAGTATTTT. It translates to CASRQGLNTDTQYF.

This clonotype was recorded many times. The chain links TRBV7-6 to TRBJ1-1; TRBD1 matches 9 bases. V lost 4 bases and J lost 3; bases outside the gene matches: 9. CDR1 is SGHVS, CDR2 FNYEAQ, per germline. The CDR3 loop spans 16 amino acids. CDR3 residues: CASSSGTGRGDTEAFF. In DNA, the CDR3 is TGTGCCAGCAGCTCAGGGACAGGGAGGGGGGACACTGAAGCTTTCTTT. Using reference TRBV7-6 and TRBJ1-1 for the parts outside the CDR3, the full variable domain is GAGVSQSPRYKVTKRGQDVALRCDPISGHVSLYWYRQALGQGPEFLTYFNYEAQQDKSGLPNDRFSAERPEGSISTLTIQRTEQRDSAMYRCASSSGTGRGDTEAFFGQGTRLTVV.

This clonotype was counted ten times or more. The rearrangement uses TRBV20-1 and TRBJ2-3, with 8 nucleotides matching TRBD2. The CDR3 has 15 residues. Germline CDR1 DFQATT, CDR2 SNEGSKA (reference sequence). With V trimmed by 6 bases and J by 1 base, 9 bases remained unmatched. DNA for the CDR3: TGCAGTGCCGGGGGGGTAGCGGACGGCACAGATACGCAGTATTTT. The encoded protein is CSAGGVADGTDTQYF.

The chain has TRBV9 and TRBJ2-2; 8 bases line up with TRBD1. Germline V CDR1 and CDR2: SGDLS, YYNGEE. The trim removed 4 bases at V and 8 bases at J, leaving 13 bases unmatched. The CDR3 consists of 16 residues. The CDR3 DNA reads TGTGCCAGCAGCCCGGCTGGGACAGGTCGTTTGGGGGAGCTGTTTTTT. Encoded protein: CASSPAGTGRLGELFF.

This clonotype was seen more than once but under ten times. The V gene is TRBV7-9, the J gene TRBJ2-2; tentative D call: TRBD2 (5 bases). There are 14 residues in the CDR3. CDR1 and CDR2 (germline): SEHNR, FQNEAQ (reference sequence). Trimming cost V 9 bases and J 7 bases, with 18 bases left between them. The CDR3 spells CASGGEGQFGELFF. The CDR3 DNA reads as TGTGCCAGTGGAGGAGAGGGTCAATTCGGGGAGCTGTTTTTT.

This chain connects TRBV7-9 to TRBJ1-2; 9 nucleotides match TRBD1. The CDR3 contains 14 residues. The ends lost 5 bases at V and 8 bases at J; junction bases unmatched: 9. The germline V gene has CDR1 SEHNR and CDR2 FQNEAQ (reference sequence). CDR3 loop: CASSPGQGNHGYTF. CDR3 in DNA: TGTGCCAGCAGCCCGGGACAGGGTAACCACGGCTACACCTTC.

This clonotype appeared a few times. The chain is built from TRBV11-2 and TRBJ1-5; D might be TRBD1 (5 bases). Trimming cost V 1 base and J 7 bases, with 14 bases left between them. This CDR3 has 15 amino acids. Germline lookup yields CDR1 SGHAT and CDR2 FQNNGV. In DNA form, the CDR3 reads TGTGCCAGCAGCTTAGCTCCAGGCGGGGGGCAGCCCCAGCATTTT. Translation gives CASSLAPGGGQPQHF.

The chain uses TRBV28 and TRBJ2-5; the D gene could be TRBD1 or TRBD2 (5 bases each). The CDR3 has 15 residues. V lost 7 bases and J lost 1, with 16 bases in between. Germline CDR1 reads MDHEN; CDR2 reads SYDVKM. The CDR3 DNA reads TGTGCCAGCACCCAACCGGGGCAGGGCCAAGAGACCCAGTACTTC. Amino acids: CASTQPGQGQETQYF.

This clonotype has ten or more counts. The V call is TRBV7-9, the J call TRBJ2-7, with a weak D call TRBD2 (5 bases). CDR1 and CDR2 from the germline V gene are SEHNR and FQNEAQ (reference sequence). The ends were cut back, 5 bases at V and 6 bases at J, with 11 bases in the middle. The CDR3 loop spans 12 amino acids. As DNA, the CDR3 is TGTGCCAGCAGCCTGGCCCGGGGCGAGCAGTACTTC. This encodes CASSLARGEQYF.

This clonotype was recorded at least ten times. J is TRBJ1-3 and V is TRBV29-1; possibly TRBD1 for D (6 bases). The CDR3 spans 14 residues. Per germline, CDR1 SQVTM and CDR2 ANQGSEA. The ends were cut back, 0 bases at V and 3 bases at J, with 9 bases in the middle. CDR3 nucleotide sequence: TGCAGCGTTGAAGACACAGGGCATGGAAACACCATATATTTT. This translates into CSVEDTGHGNTIYF.

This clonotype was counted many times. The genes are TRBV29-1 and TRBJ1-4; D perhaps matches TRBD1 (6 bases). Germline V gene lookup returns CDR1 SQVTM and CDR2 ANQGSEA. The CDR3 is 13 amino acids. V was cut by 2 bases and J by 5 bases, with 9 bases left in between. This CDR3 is CSVEPGANEKLFF. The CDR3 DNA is TGCAGCGTTGAACCGGGGGCGAATGAAAAACTGTTTTTT. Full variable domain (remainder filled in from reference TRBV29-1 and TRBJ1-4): SAVISQKPSRDICQRGTSLTIQCQVDSQVTMMFWYRQQPGQSLTLIATANQGSEATYESGFVIDKFPISRPNLTFSTLTVSNMSPEDSSIYLCSVEPGANEKLFFGSGTQLSVL.

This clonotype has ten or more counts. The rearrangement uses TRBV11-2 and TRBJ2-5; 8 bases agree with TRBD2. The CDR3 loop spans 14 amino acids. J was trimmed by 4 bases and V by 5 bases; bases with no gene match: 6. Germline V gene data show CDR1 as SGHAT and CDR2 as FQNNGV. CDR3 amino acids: CASSAGLGSETQYF. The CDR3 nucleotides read TGTGCCAGCAGCGCGGGACTAGGCTCAGAGACCCAGTACTTC.

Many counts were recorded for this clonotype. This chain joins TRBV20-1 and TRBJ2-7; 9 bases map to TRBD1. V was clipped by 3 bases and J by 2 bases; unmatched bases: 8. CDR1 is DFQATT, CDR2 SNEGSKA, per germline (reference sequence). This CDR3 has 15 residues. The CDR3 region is CSASLRDRAPYEQYF. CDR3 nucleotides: TGCAGTGCTAGTTTGCGGGACAGGGCGCCCTACGAGCAGTACTTC.

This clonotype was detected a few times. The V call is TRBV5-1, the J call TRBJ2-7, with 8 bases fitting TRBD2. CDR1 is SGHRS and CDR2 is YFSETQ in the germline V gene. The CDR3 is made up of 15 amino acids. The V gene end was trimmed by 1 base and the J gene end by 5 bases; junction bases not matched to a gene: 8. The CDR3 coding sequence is TGCGCCAGCAGCTTGTCGGGGGGGCGTTTCGACGAGCAGTACTTC. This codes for CASSLSGGRFDEQYF.

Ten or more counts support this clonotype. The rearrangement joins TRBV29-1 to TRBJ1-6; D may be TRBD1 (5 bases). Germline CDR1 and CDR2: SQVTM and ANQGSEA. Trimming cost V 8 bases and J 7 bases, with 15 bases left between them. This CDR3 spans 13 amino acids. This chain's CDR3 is CSYATTENSPLHF. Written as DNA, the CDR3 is TGCAGCTACGCGACGACAGAAAATTCACCCCTCCACTTT. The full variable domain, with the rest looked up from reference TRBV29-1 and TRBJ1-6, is SAVISQKPSRDICQRGTSLTIQCQVDSQVTMMFWYRQQPGQSLTLIATANQGSEATYESGFVIDKFPISRPNLTFSTLTVSNMSPEDSSIYLCSYATTENSPLHFGNGTRLTVT.

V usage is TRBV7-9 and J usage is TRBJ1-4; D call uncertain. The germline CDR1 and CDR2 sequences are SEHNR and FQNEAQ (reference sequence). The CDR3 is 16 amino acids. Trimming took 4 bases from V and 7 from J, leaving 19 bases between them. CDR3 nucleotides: TGTGCCAGCAGCTCCCCGGAGGCTCCTCCTTTTGAAAAACTGTTTTTT. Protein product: CASSSPEAPPFEKLFF.

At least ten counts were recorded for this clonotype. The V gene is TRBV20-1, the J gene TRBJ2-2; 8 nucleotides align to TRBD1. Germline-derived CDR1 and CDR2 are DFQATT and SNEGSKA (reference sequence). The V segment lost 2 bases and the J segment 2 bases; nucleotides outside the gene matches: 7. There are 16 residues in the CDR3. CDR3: CSARPTTGENTGELFF. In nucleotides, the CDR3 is TGCAGTGCTAGACCTACGACAGGGGAAAACACCGGGGAGCTGTTTTTT.

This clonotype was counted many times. The CDR3 DNA reads as TGCAGTGCTAGAAAGCGGGCTAACCAAGAGACCCAGTACTTC. As protein: CSARKRANQETQYF. The rearrangement joins TRBV20-1 to TRBJ2-5; D possibly corresponds to TRBD2 (6 bases). The CDR3 has 14 residues. V dropped 2 bases and J dropped 0 bases, with 10 bases sitting between them. The germline V gene has CDR1 DFQATT and CDR2 SNEGSKA (reference sequence).

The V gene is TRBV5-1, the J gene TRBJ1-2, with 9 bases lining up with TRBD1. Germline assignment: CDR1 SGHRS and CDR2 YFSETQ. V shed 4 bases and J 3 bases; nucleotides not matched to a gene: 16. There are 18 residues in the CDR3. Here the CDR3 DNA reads TGCGCCAGCAGCCGGCCGGCCTCCCCGGGACAGGGTGACTATGGCTACACCTTC. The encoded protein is CASSRPASPGQGDYGYTF.

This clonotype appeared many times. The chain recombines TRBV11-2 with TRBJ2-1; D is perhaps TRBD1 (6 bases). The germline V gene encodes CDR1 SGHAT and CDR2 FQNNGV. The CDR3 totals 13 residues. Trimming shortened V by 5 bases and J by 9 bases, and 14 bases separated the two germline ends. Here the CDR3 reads CASSQSSGAEQFF. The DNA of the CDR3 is TGTGCCAGCAGCCAAAGTTCAGGGGCTGAGCAGTTCTTC.

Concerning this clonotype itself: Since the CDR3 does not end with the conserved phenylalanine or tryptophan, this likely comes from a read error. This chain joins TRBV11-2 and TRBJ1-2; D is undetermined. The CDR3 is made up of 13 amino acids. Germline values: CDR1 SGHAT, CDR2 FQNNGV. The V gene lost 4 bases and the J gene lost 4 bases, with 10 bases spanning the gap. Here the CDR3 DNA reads TGTGCCAGCAGCTCCCTGAAACTCTATGGCTACACCTGC. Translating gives CASSSLKLYGYTC.

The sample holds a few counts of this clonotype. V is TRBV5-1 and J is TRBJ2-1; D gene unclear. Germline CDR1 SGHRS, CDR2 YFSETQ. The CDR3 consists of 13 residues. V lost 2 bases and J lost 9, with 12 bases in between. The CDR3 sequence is CASSFQSPTEQFF. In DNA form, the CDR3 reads TGCGCCAGCAGCTTTCAGTCGCCGACTGAGCAGTTCTTC.

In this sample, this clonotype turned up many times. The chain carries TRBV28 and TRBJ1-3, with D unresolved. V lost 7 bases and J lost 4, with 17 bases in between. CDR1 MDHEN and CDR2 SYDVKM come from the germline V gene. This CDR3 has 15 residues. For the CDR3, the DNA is TGTGCCAGCAATATTCGGGGTGTTACGGGAAACACCATATATTTT. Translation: CASNIRGVTGNTIYF. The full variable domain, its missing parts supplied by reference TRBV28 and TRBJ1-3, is DVKVTQSSRYLVKRTGEKVFLECVQDMDHENMFWYRQDPGLGLRLIYFSYDVKMKEKGDIPEGYSVSREKKERFSLILESASTNQTSMYLCASNIRGVTGNTIYFGEGSWLTVV.